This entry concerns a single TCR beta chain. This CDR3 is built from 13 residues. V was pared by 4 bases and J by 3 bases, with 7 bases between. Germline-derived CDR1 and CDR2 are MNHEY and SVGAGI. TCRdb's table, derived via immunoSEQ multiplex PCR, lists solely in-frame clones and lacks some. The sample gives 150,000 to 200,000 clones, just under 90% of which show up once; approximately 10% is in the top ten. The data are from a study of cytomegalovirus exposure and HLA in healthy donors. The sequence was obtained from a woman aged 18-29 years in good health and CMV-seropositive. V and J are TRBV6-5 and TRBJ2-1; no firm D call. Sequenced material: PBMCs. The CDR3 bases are TGTGCCAGCAGTTTTGACTTCTACAATGAGCAGTTCTTC. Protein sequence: CASSFDFYNEQFF.